This paragraph covers one T cell receptor beta chain sequence. This sample was taken from a study of blood T cell repertoires in COVID-19. Study overall: The United States, Italy and Spain provided the acute and convalescent COVID-19 samples. Nucleic acid was either cDNA or gDNA, and it came from T cells, B-cell-depleted T cells, or PBMCs.

The trim removed 6 bases at V and 6 bases at J, leaving 6 bases unmatched. This CDR3 contains 14 residues. Germline-derived CDR1 and CDR2 are MDHEN and SYDVKM. Under the authors' procedure: Nucleated cell number was recorded as an estimate derived from reference gene primer amplification. Assay used: immunoSEQ multiplex PCR; TCRdb lists only in-frame clones, some missing. D and trimming come from the DNA, and the V and J calls and clone size come from that table. The sample yields some 130,000 clones, approximately 82% seen once. The chain employs TRBV28 and TRBJ2-3; 10 nucleotides match TRBD2. Source material: peripheral blood. The TCR originated in a man between 60 and 70 years old who had recovered from COVID-19. The CDR3 DNA reads as TGTGCCAGCAGCTTTCTAGCGGGAGACGATACGCAGTATTTT. It encodes CASSFLAGDDTQYF. Variable domain in full (rest from reference TRBV28 and TRBJ2-3): DVKVTQSSRYLVKRTGEKVFLECVQDMDHENMFWYRQDPGLGLRLIYFSYDVKMKEKGDIPEGYSVSREKKERFSLILESASTNQTSMYLCASSFLAGDDTQYFGPGTRLTVL.